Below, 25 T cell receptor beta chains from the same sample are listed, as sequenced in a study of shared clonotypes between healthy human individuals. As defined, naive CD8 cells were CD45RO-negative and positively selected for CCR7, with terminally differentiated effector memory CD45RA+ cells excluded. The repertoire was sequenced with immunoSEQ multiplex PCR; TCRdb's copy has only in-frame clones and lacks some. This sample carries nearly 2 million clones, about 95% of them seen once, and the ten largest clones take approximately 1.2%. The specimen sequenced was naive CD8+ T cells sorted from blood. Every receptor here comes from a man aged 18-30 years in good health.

DNA for the CDR3: TGTGCCAGCAGAAGTGACGCCTACGAGCAGTACTTC. Encoded protein: CASRSDAYEQYF. The chain combines TRBV7-9 with TRBJ2-7, with D unresolved. Germline assignment: CDR1 SEHNR and CDR2 FQNEAQ (reference sequence). This CDR3 is 12 amino acids long. Trimming pared 6 bases from V and 2 bases from J, leaving 8 bases between.

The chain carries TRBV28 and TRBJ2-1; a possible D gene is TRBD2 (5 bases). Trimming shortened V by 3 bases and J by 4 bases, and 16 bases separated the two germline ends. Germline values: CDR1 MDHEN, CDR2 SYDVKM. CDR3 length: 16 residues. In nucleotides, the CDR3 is TGTGCCAGCAGTTTCATCGGACTCCAATTGTACAATGAGCAGTTCTTC. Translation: CASSFIGLQLYNEQFF.

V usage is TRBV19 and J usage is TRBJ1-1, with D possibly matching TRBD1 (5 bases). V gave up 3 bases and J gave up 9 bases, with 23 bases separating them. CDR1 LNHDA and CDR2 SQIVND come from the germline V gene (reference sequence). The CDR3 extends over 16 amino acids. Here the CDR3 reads CASSMTPSKGVGKAFF. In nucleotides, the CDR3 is TGTGCCAGTAGTATGACCCCCTCTAAAGGGGTGGGAAAAGCTTTCTTT.

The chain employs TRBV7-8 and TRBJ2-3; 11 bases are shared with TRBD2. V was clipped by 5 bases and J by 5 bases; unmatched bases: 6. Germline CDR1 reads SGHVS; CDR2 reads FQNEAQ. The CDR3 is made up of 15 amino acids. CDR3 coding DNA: TGTGCCAGCAGCCAGACTAGCGGGGACGGAGATACGCAGTATTTT. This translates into CASSQTSGDGDTQYF.

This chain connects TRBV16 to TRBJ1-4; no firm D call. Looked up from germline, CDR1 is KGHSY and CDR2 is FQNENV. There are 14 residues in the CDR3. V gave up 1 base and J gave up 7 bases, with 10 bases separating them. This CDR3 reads CASSQYPSGEKLFF. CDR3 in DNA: TGTGCCAGCAGCCAATATCCTTCAGGTGAAAAACTGTTTTTT. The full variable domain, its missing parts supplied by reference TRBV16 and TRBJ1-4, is GEEVAQTPKHLVRGEGQKAKLYCAPIKGHSYVFWYQQVLKNEFKFLISFQNENVFDETGMPKERFSAKCLPNSPCSLEIQATKLEDSAVYFCASSQYPSGEKLFFGSGTQLSVL.

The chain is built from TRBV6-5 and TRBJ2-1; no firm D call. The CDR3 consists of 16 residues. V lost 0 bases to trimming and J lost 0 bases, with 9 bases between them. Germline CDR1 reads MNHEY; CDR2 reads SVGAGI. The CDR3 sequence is CASSYSWARSYNEQFF. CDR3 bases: TGTGCCAGCAGTTACTCGTGGGCCCGCTCCTACAATGAGCAGTTCTTC.

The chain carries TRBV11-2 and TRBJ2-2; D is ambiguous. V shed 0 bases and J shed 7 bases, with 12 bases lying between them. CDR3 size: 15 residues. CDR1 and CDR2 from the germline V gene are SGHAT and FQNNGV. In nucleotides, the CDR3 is TGTGCCAGCAGCTTAGATCCCGTCCTCTACGGGGAGCTGTTTTTT. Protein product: CASSLDPVLYGELFF.

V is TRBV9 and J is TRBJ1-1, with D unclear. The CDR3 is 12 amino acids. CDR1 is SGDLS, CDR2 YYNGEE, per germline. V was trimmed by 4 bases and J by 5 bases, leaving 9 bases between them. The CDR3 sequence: CASSSQQTEAFF. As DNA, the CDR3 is TGTGCCAGCAGCTCTCAACAGACTGAAGCTTTCTTT.

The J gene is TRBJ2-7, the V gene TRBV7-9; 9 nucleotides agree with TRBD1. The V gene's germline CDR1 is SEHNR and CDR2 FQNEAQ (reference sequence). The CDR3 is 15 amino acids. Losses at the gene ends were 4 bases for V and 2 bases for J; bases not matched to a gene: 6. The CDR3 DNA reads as TGTGCCAGCAGCTACACCGGGACAGGGCCCTACGAGCAGTACTTC. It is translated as CASSYTGTGPYEQYF.

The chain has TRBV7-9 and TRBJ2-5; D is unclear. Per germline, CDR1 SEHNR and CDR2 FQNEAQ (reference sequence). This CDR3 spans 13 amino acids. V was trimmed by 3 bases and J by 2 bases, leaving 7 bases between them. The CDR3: CASSFQTQETQYF. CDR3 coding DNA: TGTGCCAGCAGCTTTCAGACACAAGAGACCCAGTACTTC. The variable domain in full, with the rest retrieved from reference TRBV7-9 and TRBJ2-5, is DTGVSQNPRHKITKRGQNVTFRCDPISEHNRLYWYRQTLGQGPEFLTYFQNEAQLEKSRLLSDRFSAERPKGSFSTLEIQRTEQGDSAMYLCASSFQTQETQYFGPGTRLLVL.

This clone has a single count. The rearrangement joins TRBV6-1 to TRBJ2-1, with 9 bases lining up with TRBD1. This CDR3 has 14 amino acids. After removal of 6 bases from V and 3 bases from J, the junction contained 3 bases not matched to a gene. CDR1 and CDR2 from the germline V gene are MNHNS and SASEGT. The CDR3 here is CASRGTGYYNEQFF. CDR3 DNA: TGTGCCAGCAGGGGGACAGGGTACTACAATGAGCAGTTCTTC.

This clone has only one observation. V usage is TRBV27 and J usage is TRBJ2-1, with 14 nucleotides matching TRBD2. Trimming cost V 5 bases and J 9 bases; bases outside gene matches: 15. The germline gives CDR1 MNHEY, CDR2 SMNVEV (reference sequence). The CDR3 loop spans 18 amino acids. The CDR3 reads CASSPGTSGRYRRSEQFF. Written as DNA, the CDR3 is TGTGCCAGCAGTCCCGGGACTAGCGGGAGATATAGAAGGAGTGAGCAGTTCTTC.

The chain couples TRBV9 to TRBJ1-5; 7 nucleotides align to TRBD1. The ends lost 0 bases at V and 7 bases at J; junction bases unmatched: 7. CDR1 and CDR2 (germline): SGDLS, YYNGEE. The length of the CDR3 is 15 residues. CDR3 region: CASSVEDRVGQPQHF. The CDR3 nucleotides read TGTGCCAGCAGCGTAGAAGACAGGGTGGGACAGCCCCAGCATTTT.

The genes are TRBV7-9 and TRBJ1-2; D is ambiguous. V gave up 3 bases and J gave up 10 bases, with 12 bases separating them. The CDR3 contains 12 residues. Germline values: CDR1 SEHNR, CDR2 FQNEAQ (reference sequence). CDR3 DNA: TGTGCCAGCAGCTTCAGTGGAAACGACTACACCTTC. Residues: CASSFSGNDYTF.

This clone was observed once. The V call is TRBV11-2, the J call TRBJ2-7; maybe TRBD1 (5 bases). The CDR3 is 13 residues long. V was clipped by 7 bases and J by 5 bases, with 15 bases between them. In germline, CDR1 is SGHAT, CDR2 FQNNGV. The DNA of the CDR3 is TGTGCCAGCATTCCTCAAGGGGCCGACGAGCAGTACTTC. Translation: CASIPQGADEQYF. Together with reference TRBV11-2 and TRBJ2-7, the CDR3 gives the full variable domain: EAGVAQSPRYKIIEKRQSVAFWCNPISGHATLYWYQQILGQGPKLLIQFQNNGVVDDSQLPKDRFSAERLKGVDSTLKIQPAKLEDSAVYLCASIPQGADEQYFGPGTRLTVT.

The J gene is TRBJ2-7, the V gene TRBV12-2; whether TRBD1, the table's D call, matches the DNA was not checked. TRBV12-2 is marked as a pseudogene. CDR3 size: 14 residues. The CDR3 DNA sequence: TGTGCAAGCCGCCCGGGACAGGTACTCTACGAGCAGTACTTC. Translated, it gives CASRPGQVLYEQYF.

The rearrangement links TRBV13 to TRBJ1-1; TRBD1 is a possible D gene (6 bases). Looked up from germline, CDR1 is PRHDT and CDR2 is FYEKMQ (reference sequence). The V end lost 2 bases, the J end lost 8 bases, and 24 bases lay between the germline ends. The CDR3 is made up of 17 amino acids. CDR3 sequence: CASSLQTLGGKRSEAFF. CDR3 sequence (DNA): TGTGCCAGCAGCTTACAGACACTTGGGGGCAAGAGATCCGAAGCTTTCTTT.

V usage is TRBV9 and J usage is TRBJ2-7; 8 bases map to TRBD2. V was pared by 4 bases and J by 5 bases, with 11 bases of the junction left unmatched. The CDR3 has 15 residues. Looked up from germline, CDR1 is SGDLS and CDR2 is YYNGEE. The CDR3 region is CASSPTSSGINEQYF. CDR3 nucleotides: TGTGCCAGCAGCCCCACGAGTAGCGGGATTAACGAGCAGTACTTC.

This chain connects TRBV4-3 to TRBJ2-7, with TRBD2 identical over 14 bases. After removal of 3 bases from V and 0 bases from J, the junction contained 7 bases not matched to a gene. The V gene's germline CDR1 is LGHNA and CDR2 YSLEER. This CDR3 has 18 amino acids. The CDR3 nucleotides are TGCGCCAGCAGCCAGCTCACCGGGACTAGCGGGAGCTCCTACGAGCAGTACTTC. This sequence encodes CASSQLTGTSGSSYEQYF.

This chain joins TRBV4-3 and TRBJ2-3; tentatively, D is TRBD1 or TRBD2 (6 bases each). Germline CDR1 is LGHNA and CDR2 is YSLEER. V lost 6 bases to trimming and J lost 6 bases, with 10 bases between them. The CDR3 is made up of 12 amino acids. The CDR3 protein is CASSAGGDTQYF. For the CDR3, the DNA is TGCGCCAGCAGTGCCGGGGGCGATACGCAGTATTTT.

The CDR3 nucleotides are TGTGCCAGCAGCTTGGGACTAGCGGGAGTCCACAATGAGCAGTTCTTC. Its translation is CASSLGLAGVHNEQFF. V is TRBV7-8 and J is TRBJ2-1, with TRBD2 matching over 14 bases. CDR3 length equals 16 residues. Trimming cost V 3 bases and J 5 bases; bases outside gene matches: 3. CDR1 and CDR2 from the germline V gene are SGHVS and FQNEAQ.

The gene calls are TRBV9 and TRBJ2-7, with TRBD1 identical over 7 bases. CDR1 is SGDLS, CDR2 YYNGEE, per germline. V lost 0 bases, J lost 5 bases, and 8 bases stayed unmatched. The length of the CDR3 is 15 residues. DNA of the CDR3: TGTGCCAGCAGCGTAGGGGCCAGGGGGTTGGACGAGCAGTACTTC. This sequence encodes CASSVGARGLDEQYF. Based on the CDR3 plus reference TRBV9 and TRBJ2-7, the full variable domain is DSGVTQTPKHLITATGQRVTLRCSPRSGDLSVYWYQQSLDQGLQFLIQYYNGEERAKGNILERFSAQQFPDLHSELNLSSLELGDSALYFCASSVGARGLDEQYFGPGTRLTVT.

CDR3 sequence (DNA): TGCGCCAGCAGCCAAGTTATCGGGGGAGGCTCCTACGAGCAGTACTTC. Its translation is CASSQVIGGGSYEQYF. The chain is built from TRBV4-3 and TRBJ2-7; D might be TRBD2 (6 bases). The ends were cut back, 1 base at V and 0 bases at J, with 13 bases in the middle. From germline, CDR1 is LGHNA and CDR2 YSLEER. The length of the CDR3 is 16 residues.

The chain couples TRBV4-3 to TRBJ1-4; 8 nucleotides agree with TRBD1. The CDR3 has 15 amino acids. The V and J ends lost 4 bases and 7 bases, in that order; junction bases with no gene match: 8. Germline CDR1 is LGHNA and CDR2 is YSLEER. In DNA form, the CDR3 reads TGCGCCAGCAGCCGCACACAGGGGGATTTTGAAAAACTGTTTTTT. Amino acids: CASSRTQGDFEKLFF.

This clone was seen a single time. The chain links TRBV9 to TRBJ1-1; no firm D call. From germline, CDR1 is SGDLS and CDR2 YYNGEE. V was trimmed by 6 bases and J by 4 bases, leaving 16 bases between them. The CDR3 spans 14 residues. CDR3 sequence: CASTPGGRSTEAFF. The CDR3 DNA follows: TGTGCCAGCACCCCTGGAGGGAGGAGCACTGAAGCTTTCTTT.